The sequence of this TCR beta chain was determined in a study of blood T cells in healthy people across ages. Findings and caveats of the study: In older individuals, TCR beta diversity per million T cells was lower, falling roughly linearly with age. The study found more naive CD4+ cells and higher diversity in long-lived than aged donors.

This CDR3 has 16 residues. With V trimmed by 5 bases and J by 2 bases, 5 bases remained unmatched. Germline V gene sequence: CDR1 SGHTA, CDR2 FQGTGA. It was with a sample-barcoded 5' primer and a J-beta primer mix that a second PCR of roughly 7 to 12 cycles was run. TCRdb re-called the 5' RACE reads through MiXCR, storing one row per CDR3 protein. The repertoire holds about 1.8 million distinct CDR3 sequences, just under 50% seen once, with 2.1% in the top ten. Regarding this clonotype: The antigen remains unidentified.

V and J are TRBV7-3 and TRBJ2-2, with 10 positions matching TRBD2. Material: blood. This TCR came from a woman between 40 and 50 years old in good health. The CDR3 here is CASSIAGGINTGELFF. Written as DNA, the CDR3 is TGTGCCAGCAGCATAGCGGGGGGCATCAACACCGGGGAGCTGTTTTTT.